Shown below are 28 T cell receptor beta chains from a single sample sequenced in a study of CD4 T cells in relation to SARS-CoV-2 and coronaviruses. CD4+ T cells from unexposed donors were obtained before the COVID-19 pandemic (2011-2018). Profiling relied on immunoSEQ multiplex PCR, and the TCRdb table lists in-frame clones only, not all of them. Found here are some 70,000 clones, approximately 93% of them singletons; the top ten hold around 0.21%. The sample was naive CD4+ T cells from PBMCs. The subset denotes: naive CD4+ T cells isolated by negative enrichment. These receptors were obtained from a human donor in good health.

V and J are TRBV5-4 and TRBJ1-3; 8 bases are a match to TRBD1. The CDR3 runs 15 residues. After removal of 2 bases from V and 3 bases from J, the junction contained 4 bases not matched to a gene. Germline V lookup: CDR1 SGHNT, CDR2 YYREEE (reference sequence). CDR3 nucleotides: TGTGCCAGCAGCTTTCAGGGGGCGAATGGAAACACCATATATTTT. This sequence encodes CASSFQGANGNTIYF.

The CDR3 region is CASSFLLSLTGGATNEKLFF. The CDR3, as DNA: TGTGCCAGCAGTTTCCTTCTCTCTCTCACGGGCGGAGCAACTAATGAAAAACTGTTTTTT. The chain carries TRBV28 and TRBJ1-4; D remains unclear. This CDR3 has 20 amino acids. CDR1 is MDHEN, CDR2 SYDVKM, per germline. The germline V and J ends were trimmed by 3 bases and 0 bases, with 23 bases remaining between them.

The chain carries TRBV13 and TRBJ1-3; the D is unclear. The ends were cut back, 2 bases at V and 0 bases at J, with 8 bases in the middle. Germline values: CDR1 PRHDT, CDR2 FYEKMQ (reference sequence). The CDR3 contains 15 residues. The chain's CDR3 is CASSLMVDSGNTIYF. CDR3 DNA: TGTGCCAGCAGCTTAATGGTGGACTCTGGAAACACCATATATTTT.

V usage is TRBV10-3 and J usage is TRBJ2-2, with a possible D match to TRBD1 (5 bases). CDR3 length: 14 residues. Between the trimmed V and J ends, which lost 3 bases and 6 bases, there was a span of 11 bases. CDR1 and CDR2 from the germline V gene are ENHRY and SYGVKD. The CDR3 region has the DNA TGTGCCATCAGTGACAGGGCGAGCGCCGGGGAGCTGTTTTTT. Translating gives CAISDRASAGELFF.

The chain has TRBV7-9 and TRBJ1-3; D gene unclear. Trimming took 0 bases from V and 4 from J, leaving 10 bases between them. CDR1 is SEHNR and CDR2 is FQNEAQ in the germline V gene (reference sequence). This CDR3 spans 15 amino acids. CDR3 loop: CASSLAGQVGNTIYF. The CDR3 DNA follows: TGTGCCAGCAGCTTAGCGGGCCAGGTGGGAAACACCATATATTTT.

The rearrangement joins TRBV5-1 to TRBJ2-7, with D unresolved. Between the trimmed V and J ends, which lost 4 bases and 7 bases, there was a span of 18 bases. The CDR3 sequence is 14 residues long. The V gene's germline CDR1 is SGHRS and CDR2 YFSETQ. The CDR3 DNA is TGCGCCAGCAGCCGAGGTAGCTCACAAATGGAGCAGTACTTC. Translation: CASSRGSSQMEQYF.

The chain is built from TRBV18 and TRBJ1-5; no definite D call. There are 14 residues in the CDR3. Trimming cost V 6 bases and J 2 bases, with 11 bases left between them. The germline V gene has CDR1 KGHSH and CDR2 LQKENI. The CDR3 region has the DNA TGTGCCAGCTCGAGAGCTTCTGGCAATCAGCCCCAGCATTTT. This sequence encodes CASSRASGNQPQHF. The whole variable domain, filled in from reference TRBV18 and TRBJ1-5, reads NAGVMQNPRHLVRRRGQEARLRCSPMKGHSHVYWYRQLPEEGLKFMVYLQKENIIDESGMPKERFSAEFPKEGPSILRIQQVVRGDSAAYFCASSRASGNQPQHFGDGTRLSIL.

This sequence joins TRBV24-1 and TRBJ1-2; unclear D gene. Germline lookup yields CDR1 KGHDR and CDR2 SFDVKD. V lost 4 bases to trimming and J lost 4 bases, with 15 bases between them. CDR3 length: 15 amino acids. The CDR3 nucleotides are TGTGCCACCAGTGACTCAGGAGGAGCGGGCTATGGCTACACCTTC. It encodes CATSDSGGAGYGYTF.

The chain recombines TRBV5-1 with TRBJ1-1; D remains unclear. V lost 2 bases and J lost 1, with 15 bases in between. Germline values: CDR1 SGHRS, CDR2 YFSETQ. This CDR3 is 16 amino acids long. The DNA for the CDR3 is TGCGCCAGCAGCTTTAATAAGGAATCCGGGAACACTGAAGCTTTCTTT. Protein product: CASSFNKESGNTEAFF.

This chain links TRBV14 with TRBJ1-2, with unresolved D. CDR1 is SGHDN, CDR2 FVKESK, per germline. Trimming took 5 bases from V and 4 from J, leaving 14 bases between them. The CDR3 spans 14 residues. CDR3 nucleotide sequence: TGTGCCAGCAGCTACATCCGTGGCCTCTATGGCTACACCTTC. It codes for CASSYIRGLYGYTF.

The gene calls are TRBV5-6 and TRBJ2-7; 10 nucleotides match TRBD2. The V gene end was trimmed by 4 bases and the J gene end by 0 bases; junction bases not matched to a gene: 4. The CDR3 is made up of 15 amino acids. CDR1 and CDR2 from the germline V gene are SGHDT and YYEEEE. This chain's CDR3 is CASSRSGRASYEQYF. The CDR3 DNA is TGTGCCAGCAGCCGCAGCGGGAGGGCCTCCTACGAGCAGTACTTC.

The V call is TRBV28, the J call TRBJ1-2, with D possibly being TRBD1 (6 bases). CDR1 and CDR2 (germline): MDHEN, SYDVKM. Deletions cut 6 bases from V and 1 base from J, with 9 bases between. The CDR3 runs to 13 residues. CDR3 loop: CASRRTVNYGYTF. As DNA, the CDR3 is TGTGCCAGCAGACGGACAGTTAACTATGGCTACACCTTC.

The rearrangement uses TRBV19 and TRBJ1-1; TRBD1 might be the D (6 bases). V lost 7 bases and J lost 5, with 26 bases in between. Per germline, CDR1 LNHDA and CDR2 SQIVND (reference sequence). This CDR3 contains 17 residues. The CDR3 bases are TGTGCCAGTAATCCAGAGGTCCTTAGGAGGGGGAATACTGAAGCTTTCTTT. This gives the protein CASNPEVLRRGNTEAFF.

The rearrangement links TRBV5-1 to TRBJ1-2, with a tentative D call TRBD1 (6 bases). Germline CDR1 and CDR2: SGHRS and YFSETQ. Trimming stripped 2 bases from V and 5 bases from J, with 19 bases between. This CDR3 is 16 amino acids long. The CDR3 DNA sequence: TGCGCCAGCAGCTTTGGACAGCCAACATCCCTTTATGGCTACACCTTC. Translating gives CASSFGQPTSLYGYTF.

V is TRBV30 and J is TRBJ2-7; 9 bases match TRBD1. The CDR3 runs 14 residues. Germline CDR1 and CDR2: GTSNPN and SVGIG (reference sequence). V lost 7 bases, J lost 6 bases, and 13 bases stayed unmatched. In DNA, the CDR3 is TGTGCCTCTTCTATGGGACAGGGATCCCTCGAGCAGTACTTC. Its protein is CASSMGQGSLEQYF.

The chain is built from TRBV7-9 and TRBJ2-6; D is perhaps TRBD2 (7 bases). V shed 2 bases and J shed 2 bases, with 13 bases lying between them. This CDR3 has 17 residues. CDR1 is SEHNR and CDR2 is FQNEAQ in the germline V gene (reference sequence). CDR3: CASSLRGAGTGANVLTF. The CDR3 bases are TGTGCCAGCAGCTTACGGGGGGCGGGTACTGGGGCCAACGTCCTGACTTTC.

This clone was counted once. The J gene is TRBJ1-1, the V gene TRBV11-2, with D unresolved. The germline CDR1 and CDR2 sequences are SGHAT and FQNNGV. This CDR3 spans 15 amino acids. V was trimmed by 1 base and J by 1 base, leaving 10 bases between them. DNA for the CDR3: TGTGCCAGCAGCTTAGCCCGGACGGAGAACACTGAAGCTTTCTTT. This gives the protein CASSLARTENTEAFF.

The chain couples TRBV12-3 or TRBV12-4 to TRBJ1-6; unclear D gene. The CDR3 is 12 amino acids. V lost 9 bases and J lost 8, with 11 bases in between. The CDR3 region has the DNA TGTGCCAGTTCAAATGGGGATTCACCCCTCCACTTT. Translation: CASSNGDSPLHF.

The chain combines TRBV3-1 (or the pseudogene TRBV3-2) with TRBJ1-1; unclear D gene. The CDR3 consists of 13 residues. V lost 4 bases to trimming and J lost 1 base, with 7 bases between them. Germline V gene sequence: CDR1 LGHDT, CDR2 YNNKEL (reference sequence). CDR3 DNA sequence: TGTGCCAGCAGCCGTGCCCGGAACACTGAAGCTTTCTTT. This encodes CASSRARNTEAFF.

The CDR3 region is CASRLENTGELFF. CDR3 bases: TGTGCCAGCAGGCTGGAAAACACCGGGGAGCTGTTTTTT. The chain is built from TRBV2 and TRBJ2-2; D remains unclear. Germline-derived CDR1 and CDR2 are SNHLY and FYNNEI. Deletions cut 6 bases from V and 2 bases from J, with 7 bases between. CDR3 size: 13 residues.

This sequence joins TRBV5-1 and TRBJ2-7; 8 bases are shared with TRBD1. The J segment lost 3 bases and the V segment lost 3 bases, leaving 5 bases of the junction unmatched. The CDR3 covers 14 residues. The germline gives CDR1 SGHRS, CDR2 YFSETQ. CDR3 protein: CASSSGTGSYEQYF. DNA for the CDR3: TGCGCCAGCAGCTCCGGGACAGGAAGCTACGAGCAGTACTTC.

The V and J genes are TRBV7-2 and TRBJ2-7; TRBD2 matches 8 bases. Germline-derived CDR1 and CDR2 are SGHTA and FQGNSA. Trimming removed 2 bases from V and 7 bases from J; junction bases left unmatched: 10. This CDR3 region has 15 residues. The CDR3 sequence: CASSLHGLANSEQYF. For the CDR3, the DNA is TGTGCCAGCAGCTTACATGGACTAGCTAACTCAGAGCAGTACTTC. Variable domain in full (rest from reference TRBV7-2 and TRBJ2-7): GAGVSQSPSNKVTEKGKDVELRCDPISGHTALYWYRQSLGQGLEFLIYFQGNSAPDKSGLPSDRFSAERTGGSVSTLTIQRTQQEDSAVYLCASSLHGLANSEQYFGPGTRLTVT.

The gene calls are TRBV9 and TRBJ2-2, with 8 positions matching TRBD2. Germline CDR1 reads SGDLS; CDR2 reads YYNGEE. J gave up 8 bases and V 0 bases, and 6 bases lay outside the gene matches. This CDR3 comprises 15 residues. The CDR3 region is CASSVGTGGQGELFF. The CDR3 DNA reads as TGTGCCAGCAGCGTAGGGACGGGAGGGCAAGGGGAGCTGTTTTTT. Together with reference TRBV9 and TRBJ2-2, the CDR3 gives the full variable domain: DSGVTQTPKHLITATGQRVTLRCSPRSGDLSVYWYQQSLDQGLQFLIQYYNGEERAKGNILERFSAQQFPDLHSELNLSSLELGDSALYFCASSVGTGGQGELFFGEGSRLTVL.

The chain joins TRBV18 to TRBJ1-3; D is undetermined. This CDR3 is 19 amino acids long. CDR1 and CDR2 from the germline V gene are KGHSH and LQKENI. With 3 bases removed from V and 0 bases from J, the gap between germline ends came to 21 bases. CDR3 in DNA: TGTGCCAGCTCACCGGTACGGCTAAAAACAATTTACTCTGGAAACACCATATATTTT. This sequence encodes CASSPVRLKTIYSGNTIYF.

The J gene is TRBJ2-2, the V gene TRBV5-8, with 8 bases identical to TRBD1. The V and J ends lost 6 bases and 0 bases, in that order; junction bases with no gene match: 7. The CDR3 runs 16 residues. Germline V gene data show CDR1 as SGHTS and CDR2 as YDEGEE. In DNA, the CDR3 is TGTGCCAGCACAGGACAGGGCTCCGCGAACACCGGGGAGCTGTTTTTT. Amino acid sequence: CASTGQGSANTGELFF.

This chain joins TRBV7-9 and TRBJ1-2; D not resolved. The CDR3 contains 13 residues. CDR1 is SEHNR and CDR2 is FQNEAQ in the germline V gene (reference sequence). V lost 6 bases and J 0 bases, leaving 8 bases between the germline ends. The CDR3 DNA follows: TGTGCCAGCAGGGAAACAACTAACTATGGCTACACCTTC. Its protein is CASRETTNYGYTF. Filled out from reference TRBV7-9 and TRBJ1-2, the complete variable domain reads DTGVSQNPRHKITKRGQNVTFRCDPISEHNRLYWYRQTLGQGPEFLTYFQNEAQLEKSRLLSDRFSAERPKGSFSTLEIQRTEQGDSAMYLCASRETTNYGYTFGSGTRLTVV.

V usage is TRBV5-5 and J usage is TRBJ2-1; TRBD2 agrees at 8 bases. V trimming: 0 bases; J trimming: 4 bases; junction bases outside the gene matches: 3. There are 15 residues in the CDR3. Germline CDR1 is SGHKS and CDR2 is YYEKEE (reference sequence). CDR3 coding DNA: TGTGCCAGCAGCTTGGGACGGGGGGGGTACAATGAGCAGTTCTTC. Encoded protein: CASSLGRGGYNEQFF.

This clone was found a few times. J is TRBJ2-1 and V is TRBV9; D tentatively fits TRBD1 or TRBD2 (5 bases each). The CDR3 has 15 amino acids. From germline, CDR1 is SGDLS and CDR2 YYNGEE. The V and J ends lost 1 base and 0 bases respectively, with 8 bases between them. The CDR3 DNA follows: TGTGCCAGCAGCGTATGGGGGTTCTCCTACAATGAGCAGTTCTTC. It encodes CASSVWGFSYNEQFF.